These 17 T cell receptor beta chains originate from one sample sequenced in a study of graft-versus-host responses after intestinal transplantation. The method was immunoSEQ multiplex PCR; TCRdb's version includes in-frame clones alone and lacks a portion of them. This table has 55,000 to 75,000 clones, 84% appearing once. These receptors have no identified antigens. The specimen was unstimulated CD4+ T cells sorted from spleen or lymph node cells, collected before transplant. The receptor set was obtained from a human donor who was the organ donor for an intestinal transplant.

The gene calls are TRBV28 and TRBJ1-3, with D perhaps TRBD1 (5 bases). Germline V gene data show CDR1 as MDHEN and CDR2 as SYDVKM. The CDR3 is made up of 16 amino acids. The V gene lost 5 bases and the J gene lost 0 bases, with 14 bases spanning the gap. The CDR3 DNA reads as TGTGCCAGCAGTAGGGGAGGGCAGAGCTCTGGAAACACCATATATTTT. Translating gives CASSRGGQSSGNTIYF.

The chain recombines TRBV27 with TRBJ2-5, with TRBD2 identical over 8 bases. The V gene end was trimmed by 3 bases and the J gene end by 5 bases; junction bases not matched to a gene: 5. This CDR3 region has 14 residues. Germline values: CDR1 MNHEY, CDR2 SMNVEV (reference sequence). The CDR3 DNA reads TGTGCCAGCAGTTTTCGGGGGGGCGGGGAGACCCAGTACTTC. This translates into CASSFRGGGETQYF.

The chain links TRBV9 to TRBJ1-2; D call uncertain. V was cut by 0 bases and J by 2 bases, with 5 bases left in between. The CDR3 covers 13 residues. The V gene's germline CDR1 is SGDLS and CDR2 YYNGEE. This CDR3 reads CASSVDQNYGYTF. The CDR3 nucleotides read TGTGCCAGCAGCGTAGACCAGAACTATGGCTACACCTTC.

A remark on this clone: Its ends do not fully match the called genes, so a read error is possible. In nucleotides, the CDR3 is TGTGCCAGCAGCAGTCCGGGACTCGGGGGGTTC. It codes for CASSSPGLGGF. This chain links TRBV6-5 with TRBJ1-2; perhaps TRBD1 as D (5 bases). The CDR3 runs 11 residues. The germline V gene encodes CDR1 MNHEY and CDR2 SVGAGI.

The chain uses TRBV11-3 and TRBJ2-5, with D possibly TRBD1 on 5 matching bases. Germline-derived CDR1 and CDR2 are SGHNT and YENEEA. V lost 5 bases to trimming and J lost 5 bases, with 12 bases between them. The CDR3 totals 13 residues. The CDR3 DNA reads TGTGCCAGCAGCACGCGGTCAGGGGAGACCCAGTACTTC. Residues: CASSTRSGETQYF.

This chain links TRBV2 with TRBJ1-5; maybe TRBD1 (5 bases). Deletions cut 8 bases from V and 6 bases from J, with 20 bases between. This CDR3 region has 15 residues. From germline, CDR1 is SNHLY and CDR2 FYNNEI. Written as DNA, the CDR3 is TGTGCCAGCTCTCGATCAGGGTTCGCAGGTCAGCCCCAGCATTTT. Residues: CASSRSGFAGQPQHF.

The CDR3 region is CASSSPGWSEKLFF. The CDR3, as DNA: TGCGCCAGCAGCTCCCCTGGGTGGAGTGAAAAACTGTTTTTT. V and J are TRBV5-1 and TRBJ1-4; D not resolved. With 3 bases removed from V and 7 bases from J, the gap between germline ends came to 13 bases. There are 14 residues in the CDR3. From germline, CDR1 is SGHRS and CDR2 YFSETQ.

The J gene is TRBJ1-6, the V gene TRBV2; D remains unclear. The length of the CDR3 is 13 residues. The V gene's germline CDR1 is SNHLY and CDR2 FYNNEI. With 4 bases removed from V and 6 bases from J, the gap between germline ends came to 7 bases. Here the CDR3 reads CASSAYGNSPLHF. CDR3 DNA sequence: TGTGCCAGCAGTGCCTACGGTAATTCACCCCTCCACTTT.

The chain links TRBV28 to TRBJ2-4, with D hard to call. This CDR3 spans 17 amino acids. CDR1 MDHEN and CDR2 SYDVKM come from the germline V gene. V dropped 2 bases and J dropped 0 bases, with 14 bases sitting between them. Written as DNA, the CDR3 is TGTGCCAGCAGTTTACTGGTTCCGGGTTTAGCCAAAAACATTCAGTACTTC. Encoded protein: CASSLLVPGLAKNIQYF.

This CDR3 reads CASSKKDKRNSPLHF. The CDR3 DNA is TGTGCCAGCAGCAAAAAGGACAAACGAAATTCACCCCTCCACTTT. The gene calls are TRBV21-1 and TRBJ1-6; the table calls TRBD1, which could not be checked here. TRBV21-1 is designated a pseudogene. This CDR3 has 15 residues.

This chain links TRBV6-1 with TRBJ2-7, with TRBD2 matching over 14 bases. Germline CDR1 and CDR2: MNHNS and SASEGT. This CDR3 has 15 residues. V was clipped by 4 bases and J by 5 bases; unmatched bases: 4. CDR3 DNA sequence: TGTGCCAGCAGTGCGACTAGCGGGGGGGCACACGAGCAGTACGTC. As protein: CASSATSGGAHEQYV.

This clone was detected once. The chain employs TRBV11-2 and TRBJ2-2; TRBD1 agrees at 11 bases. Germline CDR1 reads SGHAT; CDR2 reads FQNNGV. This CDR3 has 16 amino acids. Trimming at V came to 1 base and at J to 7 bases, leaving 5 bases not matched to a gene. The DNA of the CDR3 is TGTGCCAGCAGCTTAGGGACAGGGGGCAGGATCGGGGAGCTGTTTTTT. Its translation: CASSLGTGGRIGELFF.

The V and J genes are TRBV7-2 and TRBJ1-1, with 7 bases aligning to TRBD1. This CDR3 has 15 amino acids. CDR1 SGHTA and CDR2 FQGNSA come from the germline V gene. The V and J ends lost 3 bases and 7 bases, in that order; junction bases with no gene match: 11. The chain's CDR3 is CASSFLMQGGFEAFF. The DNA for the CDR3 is TGTGCCAGCAGCTTTCTCATGCAGGGGGGCTTTGAAGCTTTCTTT.

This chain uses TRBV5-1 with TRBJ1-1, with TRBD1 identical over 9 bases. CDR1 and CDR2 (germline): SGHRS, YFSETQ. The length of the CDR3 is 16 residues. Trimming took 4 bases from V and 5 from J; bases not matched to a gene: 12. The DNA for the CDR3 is TGCGCCAGCAGCCCCGCTAAACAGGGGGCGTTTACTGAAGCTTTCTTT. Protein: CASSPAKQGAFTEAFF.

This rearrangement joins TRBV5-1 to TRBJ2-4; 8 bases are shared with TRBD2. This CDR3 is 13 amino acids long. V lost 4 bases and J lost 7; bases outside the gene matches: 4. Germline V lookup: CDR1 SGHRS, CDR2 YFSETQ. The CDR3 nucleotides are TGCGCCAGCAGCCCGGGGGGGATCAACATTCAGTACTTC. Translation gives CASSPGGINIQYF.

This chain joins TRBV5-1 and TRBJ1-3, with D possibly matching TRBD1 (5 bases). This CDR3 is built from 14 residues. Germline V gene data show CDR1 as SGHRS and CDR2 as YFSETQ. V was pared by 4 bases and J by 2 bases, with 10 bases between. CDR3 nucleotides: TGCGCCAGCAGCCCGACAGCCACTGGAAACACCATATATTTT. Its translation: CASSPTATGNTIYF.

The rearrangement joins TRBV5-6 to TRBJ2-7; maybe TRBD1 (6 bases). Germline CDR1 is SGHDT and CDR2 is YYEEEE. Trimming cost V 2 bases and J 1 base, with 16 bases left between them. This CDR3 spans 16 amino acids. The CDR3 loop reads CASSFGLIRGSYEQYV. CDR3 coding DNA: TGTGCCAGCAGCTTTGGACTTATCAGGGGTTCCTACGAGCAGTACGTC.